Listed here is a single T cell receptor (beta chain). This clonotype has only a few counts. Its antigen is currently not known. Per-base quality was not reported, and no clone a single base away is much larger than it. Libraries of naive CD8 T cells were built from around 18,000 to 910,000 sorted cells, with 10%, 30% or 50% of the purified RNA used. Naive CD8 T cells, defined as CD8+CD4-CCR7+CD45RA+, were FACS-sorted into RLT Plus buffer on a BD FACSAria II. Approximately nine TCR copies' worth of Jurkat RNA were spiked into roughly 19,000-1,000,000 naive CD8 T cell samples to test detection sensitivity. CD8 T cells were enriched with RosetteSep CD8+ T Cell Enrichment Cocktail and Ficoll-Paque, followed by ACK red cell lysis. The library came from PCR. The run used an Illumina HiSeq 4000. Bulk TCR libraries were made following a previously described method, with the TCR primers given in Table S5. Purification of total RNA was performed with the Qiagen AllPrep DNA/RNA kit. Before analysis, reads from multiple sequencing runs of one library were combined. The authors' analysis ran thus. Reads were retained only if an exact TCR constant sequence was present, and the retained reads were trimmed to 150 nt and grouped according to their 12-nt molecular barcodes. Within each barcode group, reads were sub-clustered at a 15% Levenshtein threshold, and quality-weighted consensus sequences were built per RNA molecule. Non-functional sequences were filtered out, along with any lower-count sequence sitting one edit away from another sequence. Based on fitting two negative binomial distributions, any barcode sub-cluster with under 20% of the maximum read count was discarded. TCRdb itself trimmed the public reads at Q25 with fastp, ran MiXCR and retained productive beta chains. Here each entry gathers all rows of one CDR3 protein and keeps the most common genes and DNA. The V and J calls follow TCRdb's processing rather than the paper's. The sample contains some 320,000 distinct CDR3 sequences, around 21% of them found a single time. The ten largest clones represent approximately 0.84% of the sample.

This sample was taken from a study of molecular identifiers for immune sequencing clone quantification (dated by TCRdb to between 2017 and 2018). Some background on the complete study: In a replicate experiment, RNA from around 20,000 or 100,000 naive CD8 T cells was split into five aliquots, four of which were sequenced. The study was a methods study using CD8 T cells to benchmark molecular-identifier clustering-based TCR repertoire sequencing (MIDCIRS) and TCR RNA copy counting. The research as a whole found: Clones above 20 RNA copies held over 97% of molecules in CMV-specific effector cells but under 1% in naive cells. Even against a background of one million naive CD8 T cells, spiked-in Jurkat TCR RNA amounting to a single cell's worth was reported to be detectable. When barcode sub-clustering was not used, chimeric consensus sequences inflated TCR diversity, with chimeras reaching as high as 47%. The naive libraries included spiked-in Jurkat TCR RNA (around nine copies' worth), and this Jurkat TCR RNA is not part of the donor repertoire. Modeling gave around 3 recovered TCR RNA copies per cell versus approximately 11 by digital PCR, implying around 31% capture efficiency. Highly expanded clone sizes could be underestimated because identical TCR molecules may share a barcode.

The material sequenced was naive CD8+ T cells from blood, with Jurkat cell RNA spiked in. In light of the paper, this sample's cell subset or site label describes: FACS-sorted CD8+CD4-CCR7+CD45RA+ naive T cells. This clonotype was obtained from a human donor in good health. Some libraries in this study had Jurkat cell RNA spiked in.

This receptor carries the CDR3 CATSEGGGTDTQYF. The base sequence is TGTGCCACCAGTGAGGGGGGAGGCACAGATACGCAGTATTTT. The chain is encoded by TRBV24-1 joined to TRBJ2-3; the D gene is possibly TRBD2, with 6 bases matching. Taken from cysteine to phenylalanine, the CDR3 has 14 residues. Left in the record is the CDR3 DNA by itself, 42 bases read in frame from the first base. Deletion took 4 bases off V and 1 base off J, with a span of 8 bases between the germline ends. CDR1 and CDR2 (KGHDR, SFDVKD) derive from the germline V gene.